Below are 6 T cell receptor beta chains sequenced from a single sample in a study of human T cells and chemical hapten exposure (dated by TCRdb to about 2021). During library preparation, unique molecular identifiers were attached to individual cDNA molecules so that TCRs could be counted quantitatively and reproducibly. TCRdb reworked the public reads: Q25 trimming with fastp, MiXCR clone assembly, productive beta chains retained. Every entry covers one CDR3 protein and lists the most common genes and DNA from its rows. The sample table contains 95,000 to 150,000 distinct CDR3 sequences; only one count was recorded for roughly 8.5% of them. The top ten clones comprise approximately 1.4% of the sample. Unfractionated whole blood was collected in Tempus Blood RNA tubes, and total RNA was extracted from that blood. The sequenced sample consisted of whole blood. The receptors were sampled from a human donor in good health. Some clones in this sample may be carry-over from other donors' samples. Donor details come from another sample of the same person, matched by shared clones.

This clonotype was detected only a few times. The chain uses TRBV7-2 and TRBJ2-3, with D possibly being TRBD2 (7 bases). Germline loops: CDR1 SGHTA, CDR2 FQGNSA. The CDR3 loop spans 15 amino acids. Trimming removed 1 base from V and 5 bases from J, with 13 bases in between. The CDR3 bases are TGTGCCAGCAGCTTAGGGTGGGGGGGCCAAGATACGCAGTATTTT. This translates into CASSLGWGGQDTQYF.

This clonotype has ten or more counts. The V and J genes are TRBV7-9 and TRBJ2-1; 7 positions match TRBD2. This CDR3 comprises 15 residues. From germline, CDR1 is SEHNR and CDR2 FQNEAQ (reference sequence). J gave up 4 bases and V 5 bases, and 8 bases lay outside the gene matches. The CDR3 loop is CASSQGPGGYNEQFF. In DNA, the CDR3 is TGTGCCAGCAGCCAAGGACCCGGGGGGTACAATGAGCAGTTCTTC.

This clonotype was seen ten or more times. DNA for the CDR3: TGTGCCAGCAGCTCCGGACAGGTTGTGATTTATGAGCAGTTCTTC. It translates to CASSSGQVVIYEQFF. The chain employs TRBV11-2 and TRBJ2-1; 7 positions match TRBD1. Germline lookup yields CDR1 SGHAT and CDR2 FQNNGV. V lost 4 bases to trimming and J lost 8 bases; unmatched junction nucleotides: 11. The CDR3 covers 15 residues. Based on the CDR3 plus reference TRBV11-2 and TRBJ2-1, the full variable domain is EAGVAQSPRYKIIEKRQSVAFWCNPISGHATLYWYQQILGQGPKLLIQFQNNGVVDDSQLPKDRFSAERLKGVDSTLKIQPAKLEDSAVYLCASSSGQVVIYEQFFGPGTRLTVL.

A few counts support this clonotype. The CDR3 carries no conserved terminal phenylalanine or tryptophan, so it likely arises from a read error. The chain links TRBV5-1 to TRBJ2-3; 12 positions match TRBD2. V lost 4 bases to trimming and J lost 4 bases; unmatched junction nucleotides: 7. This CDR3 is built from 16 residues. CDR1 SGHRS and CDR2 YFSETQ come from the germline V gene. CDR3 protein: CASSDGLAGSSDTQYS. CDR3 nucleotide sequence: TGCGCCAGCAGCGATGGACTAGCGGGAAGTTCAGATACGCAGTATTCT.

This chain joins TRBV6-1 and TRBJ2-6; D remains unclear. From germline, CDR1 is MNHNS and CDR2 SASEGT. The V gene lost 8 bases and the J gene lost 0 bases, with 5 bases spanning the gap. The CDR3 spans 13 residues. The CDR3 sequence: CASLPSGANVLTF. The CDR3 DNA is TGTGCCAGCTTACCCTCTGGGGCCAACGTCCTGACTTTC.

Concerning this clonotype itself: A clone one base away is much larger, so this may be a read error. The J gene is TRBJ1-6, the V gene TRBV4-3; D is perhaps TRBD1 (5 bases). From germline, CDR1 is LGHNA and CDR2 YSLEER. The CDR3 is 16 residues long. The CDR3 DNA sequence: TGCGTCAGCAGCCAAGAAAGACAGCTACCTAATTCACCCCTCCACTTT. As protein: CVSSQERQLPNSPLHF.